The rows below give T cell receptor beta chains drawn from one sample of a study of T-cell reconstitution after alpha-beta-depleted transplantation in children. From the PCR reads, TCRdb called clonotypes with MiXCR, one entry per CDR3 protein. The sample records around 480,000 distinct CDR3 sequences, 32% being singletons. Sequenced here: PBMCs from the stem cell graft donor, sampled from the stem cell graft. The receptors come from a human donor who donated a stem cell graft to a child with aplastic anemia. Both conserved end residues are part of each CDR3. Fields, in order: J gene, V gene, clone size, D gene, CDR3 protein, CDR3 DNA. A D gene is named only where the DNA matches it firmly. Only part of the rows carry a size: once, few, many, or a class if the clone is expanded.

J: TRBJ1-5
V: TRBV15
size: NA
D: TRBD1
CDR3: CATSRSGQGNQPQHF
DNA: TGTGCCACCAGCAGATCGGGACAGGGGAATCAGCCCCAGCATTTT

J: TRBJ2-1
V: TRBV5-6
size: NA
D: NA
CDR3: CASSSTIEQFF
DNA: TGTGCCAGCAGCTCTACTATAGAGCAGTTCTTC

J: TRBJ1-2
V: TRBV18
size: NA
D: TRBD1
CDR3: CASSQAGQGNYGYTF
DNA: TGTGCCAGCTCACAAGCGGGACAGGGAAACTATGGCTACACCTTC

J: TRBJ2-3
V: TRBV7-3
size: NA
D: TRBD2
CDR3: CASGPGLGQPDTQYF
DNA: TGTGCCAGCGGGCCGGGACTAGGTCAACCAGATACGCAGTATTTT

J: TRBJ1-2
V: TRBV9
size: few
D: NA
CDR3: CASSVGGISYGYTF
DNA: TGTGCCAGCAGCGTAGGGGGGATTAGCTATGGCTACACCTTC

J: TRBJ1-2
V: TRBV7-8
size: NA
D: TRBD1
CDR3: CASSSRGVGYGYTF
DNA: TGTGCCAGCAGCTCCAGGGGGGTCGGGTATGGCTACACCTTC

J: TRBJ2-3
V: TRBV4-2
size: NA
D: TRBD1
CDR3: CASSPSKEPGQGPDF
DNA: TGTGCCAGCAGCCCTTCGAAAGAACCGGGACAGGGCCCCGATTTT

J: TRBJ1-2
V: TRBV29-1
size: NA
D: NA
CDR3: CSVEGRVAVHGYTF
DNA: TGCAGCGTTGAAGGGAGGGTGGCAGTTCATGGCTACACCTTC

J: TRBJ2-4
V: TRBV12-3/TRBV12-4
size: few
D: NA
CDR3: CASSNLQGTSIQYF
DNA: TGTGCCAGCAGCAACCTCCAGGGGACAAGCATTCAGTACTTC

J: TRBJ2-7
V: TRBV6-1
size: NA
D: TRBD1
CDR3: CASSLTGDPSYEQYF
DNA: TGTGCCAGCAGTCTGACAGGGGACCCCTCCTACGAGCAGTACTTC

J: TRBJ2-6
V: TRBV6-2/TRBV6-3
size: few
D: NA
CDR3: CASSSAGQLVSGANVLTF
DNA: TGTGCCAGCAGTTCGGCCGGACAGCTAGTCTCTGGGGCCAACGTCCTGACTTTC

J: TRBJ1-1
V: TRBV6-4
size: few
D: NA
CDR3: CASTVGGERAEAFF
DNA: TGTGCCAGCACCGTGGGGGGGGAACGCGCTGAAGCTTTCTTT

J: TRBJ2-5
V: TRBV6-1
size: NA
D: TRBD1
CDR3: CASRPDRVDRGLQETQYF
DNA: TGTGCCAGCAGACCCGACAGGGTAGATCGCGGGCTCCAAGAGACCCAGTACTTC

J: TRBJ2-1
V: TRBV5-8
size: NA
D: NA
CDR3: CASSLEGASSYNEQFF
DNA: TGTGCCAGCAGCTTGGAAGGGGCTTCCTCCTACAATGAGCAGTTCTTC

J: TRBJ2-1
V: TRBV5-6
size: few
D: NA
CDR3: CASSPGTPSYNEQFF
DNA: TGTGCCAGCAGCCCAGGGACCCCTTCCTACAATGAGCAGTTCTTC

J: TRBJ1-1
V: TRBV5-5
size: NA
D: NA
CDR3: CASSSTGDWTEAFF
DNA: TGTGCCAGCAGCTCCACCGGCGATTGGACTGAAGCTTTCTTT

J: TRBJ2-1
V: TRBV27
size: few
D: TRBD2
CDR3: CASSLLAGVWFF
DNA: TGTGCCAGCAGTTTACTAGCGGGAGTCTGGTTCTTC

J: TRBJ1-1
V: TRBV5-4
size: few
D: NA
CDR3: CASTIDSIQGTEAFF
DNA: TGTGCCAGCACCATTGACTCAATTCAGGGCACTGAAGCTTTCTTT

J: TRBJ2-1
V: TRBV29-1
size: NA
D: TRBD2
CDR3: CSGTLAGAGNEQFF
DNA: TGCAGCGGTACGCTAGCGGGAGCGGGCAATGAGCAGTTCTTC